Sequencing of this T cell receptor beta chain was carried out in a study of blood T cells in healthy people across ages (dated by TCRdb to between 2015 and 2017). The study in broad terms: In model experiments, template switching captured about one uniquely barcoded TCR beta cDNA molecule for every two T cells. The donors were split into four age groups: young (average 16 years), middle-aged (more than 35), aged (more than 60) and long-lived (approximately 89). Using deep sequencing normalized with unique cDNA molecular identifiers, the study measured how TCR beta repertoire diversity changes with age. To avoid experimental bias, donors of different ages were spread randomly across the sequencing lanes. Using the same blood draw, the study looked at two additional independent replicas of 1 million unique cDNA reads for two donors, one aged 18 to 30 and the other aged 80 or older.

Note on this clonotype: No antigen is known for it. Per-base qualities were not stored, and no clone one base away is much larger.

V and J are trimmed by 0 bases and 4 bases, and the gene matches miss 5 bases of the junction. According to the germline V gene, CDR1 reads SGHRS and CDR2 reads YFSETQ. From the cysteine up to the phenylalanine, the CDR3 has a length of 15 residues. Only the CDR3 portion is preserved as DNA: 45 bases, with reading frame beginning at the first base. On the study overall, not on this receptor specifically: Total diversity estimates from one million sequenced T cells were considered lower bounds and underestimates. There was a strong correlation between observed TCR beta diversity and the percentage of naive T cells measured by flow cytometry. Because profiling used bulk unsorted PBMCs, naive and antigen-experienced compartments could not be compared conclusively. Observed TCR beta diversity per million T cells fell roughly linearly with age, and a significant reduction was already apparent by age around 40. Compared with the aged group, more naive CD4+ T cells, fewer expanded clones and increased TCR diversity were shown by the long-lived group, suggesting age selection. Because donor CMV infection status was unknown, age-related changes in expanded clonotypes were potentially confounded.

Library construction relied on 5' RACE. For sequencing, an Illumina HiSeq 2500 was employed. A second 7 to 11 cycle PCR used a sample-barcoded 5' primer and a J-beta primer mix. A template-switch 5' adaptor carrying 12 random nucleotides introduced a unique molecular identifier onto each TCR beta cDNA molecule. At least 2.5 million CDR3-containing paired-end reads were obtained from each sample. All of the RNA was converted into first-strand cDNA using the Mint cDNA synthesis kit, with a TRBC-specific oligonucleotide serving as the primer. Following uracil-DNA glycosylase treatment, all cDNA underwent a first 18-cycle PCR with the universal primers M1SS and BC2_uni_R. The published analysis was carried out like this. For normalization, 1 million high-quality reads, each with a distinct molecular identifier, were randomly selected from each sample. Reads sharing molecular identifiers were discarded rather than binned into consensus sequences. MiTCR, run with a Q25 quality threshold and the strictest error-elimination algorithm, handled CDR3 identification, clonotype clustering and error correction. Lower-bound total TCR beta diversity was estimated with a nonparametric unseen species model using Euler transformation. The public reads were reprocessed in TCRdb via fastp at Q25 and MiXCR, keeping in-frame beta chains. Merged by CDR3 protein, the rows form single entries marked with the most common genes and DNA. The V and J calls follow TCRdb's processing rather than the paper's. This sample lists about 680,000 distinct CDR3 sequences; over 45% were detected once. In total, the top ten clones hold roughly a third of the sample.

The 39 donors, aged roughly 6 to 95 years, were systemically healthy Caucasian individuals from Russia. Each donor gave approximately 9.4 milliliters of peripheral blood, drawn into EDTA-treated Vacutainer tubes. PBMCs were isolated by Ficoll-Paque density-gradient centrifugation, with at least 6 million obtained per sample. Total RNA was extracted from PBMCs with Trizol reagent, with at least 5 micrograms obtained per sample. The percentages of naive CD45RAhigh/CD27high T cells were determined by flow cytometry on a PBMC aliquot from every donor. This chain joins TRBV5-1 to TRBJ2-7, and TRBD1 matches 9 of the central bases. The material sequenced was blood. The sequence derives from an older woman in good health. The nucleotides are TGCGCCAGCAGCTTGGATGGGACAGGGAGGTACGAGCAGTACTTC. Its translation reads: CASSLDGTGRYEQYF.